This T cell receptor (beta chain) was profiled in a study of cytomegalovirus exposure and HLA in healthy donors. This clone was found a few times. Germline V gene lookup returns CDR1 SGHRS and CDR2 YFSETQ. The junction had 4 bases not matched to a gene; V was cut back by 2 bases and J by 2 bases. The CDR3 length is 15 residues. PCR employed 60 Vbeta and 13 Jbeta primers. The protocol was immunoSEQ multiplex PCR, while the TCRdb copy is restricted to in-frame clones and leaves out a portion. The sample shows around 94,000 clones, around 68% of them seen only once. The chain joins TRBV5-1 to TRBJ2-1; TRBD1 agrees at 7 bases. The TCR sequence derives from a human donor in good health. The sample taken for sequencing was PBMCs. The CDR3 DNA follows: TGCGCCAGCAGCTTTACACAGGGGCCCTACAATGAGCAGTTCTTC. Residues: CASSFTQGPYNEQFF.